The present T cell receptor (beta chain) was sequenced within a study of blood T cell repertoires in COVID-19. In the study overall: The United States, Italy and Spain provided the acute and convalescent COVID-19 samples. PBMCs, B-cell-depleted T cells, or T cells were the source of the cDNA or gDNA that made up the material.

CDR1 PRHDT and CDR2 FYEKMQ come from the germline V gene (reference sequence). V gave up 5 bases and J gave up 8 bases; unmatched junction bases: 9. The CDR3 runs 15 residues. Under the authors' procedure: Reference gene primers were amplified, and this amplification served to estimate nucleated cell counts. TCRdb's table, derived via immunoSEQ multiplex PCR, lists solely in-frame clones and lacks some. V and J calls and clone size come straight from that table; D and trimming were deduced from the DNA. The repertoire includes roughly 250,000 clones, 70% to 85% of them detected once, and approximately 9.6% sits in the top ten.

The chain employs TRBV13 and TRBJ1-2; 12 bases map to TRBD1. The specimen sequenced was peripheral blood. The source is a woman aged 80 or over with acute or convalescent COVID-19. The CDR3 here is CASSTGDRGPYGYTF. Written as DNA, the CDR3 is TGTGCCAGCAGCACTGGGGACAGGGGGCCTTACGGCTACACCTTC.